Shown below are 24 T cell receptor beta chains from a single sample sequenced in a study of T cells in Graves' hyperthyroidism and ophthalmopathy. There were TCR beta CDR3 regions amplified from RNA transcripts. The HTBI primer set drove a first-round RT-PCR of the TCR CDR3. TCRdb reanalysed the multiplex PCR reads using MiXCR and keeps one entry per CDR3 protein. Of some 770,000 distinct CDR3 sequences listed, 16% are singletons. The sequenced material came from blood. The receptors derive from a man younger than 35 with Graves' hyperthyroidism.

This clonotype was observed a handful of times. The chain combines TRBV10-3 with TRBJ2-5; TRBD1 matches at 8 bases. This CDR3 has 16 amino acids. The V segment lost 1 base and the J segment 4 bases; nucleotides outside the gene matches: 8. The germline gives CDR1 ENHRY, CDR2 SYGVKD. This CDR3 is CAISEYGTGIRETQYF. Here the CDR3 DNA reads TGTGCCATCAGTGAGTACGGGACAGGTATTCGAGAGACCCAGTACTTC.

This clonotype showed up many times. The chain is built from TRBV6-2 or TRBV6-3 and TRBJ2-7, with 8 bases identical to TRBD2. Looked up from germline, CDR1 is MNHEY and CDR2 is SVGEGT. The CDR3 consists of 16 residues. V was pared by 2 bases and J by 3 bases, with 9 bases of the junction left unmatched. The CDR3 loop is CASSYLGLASLYEQYF. As DNA, the CDR3 is TGTGCCAGCAGTTACCTCGGACTAGCAAGTCTCTACGAGCAGTACTTC.

J is TRBJ1-1 and V is TRBV24-1, with a possible D match to TRBD1 (5 bases). Germline lookup yields CDR1 KGHDR and CDR2 SFDVKD. With 3 bases removed from V and 4 bases from J, the gap between germline ends came to 26 bases. The length of the CDR3 is 19 residues. The CDR3 sequence is CATSDPGGTYHGIPTEAFF. The CDR3 bases are TGTGCCACCAGTGATCCCGGGGGAACGTACCATGGGATCCCCACTGAAGCTTTCTTT.

This clonotype was seen many times. The chain employs TRBV28 and TRBJ2-3; D not resolved. The germline gives CDR1 MDHEN, CDR2 SYDVKM. Trimming took off 3 bases at V and 7 bases at J, with 8 bases between the two ends. The CDR3 is 12 residues long. As DNA, the CDR3 is TGTGCCAGCAGTTTGGTGGGAAATACGCAGTATTTT. It codes for CASSLVGNTQYF.

This clonotype appeared many times. The chain recombines TRBV27 with TRBJ2-3; TRBD1 matches at 10 bases. The V and J ends lost 4 bases and 1 base, in that order; junction bases with no gene match: 14. Germline assignment: CDR1 MNHEY and CDR2 SMNVEV (reference sequence). The CDR3 runs to 19 residues. Here the CDR3 DNA reads TGTGCCAGCAGTTGGGACAGGGGATCTCCAGCGGGACGCACAGATACGCAGTATTTT. It yields the protein CASSWDRGSPAGRTDTQYF.

Many counts were recorded for this clonotype. The rearrangement uses TRBV12-3 or TRBV12-4 and TRBJ2-3; D may be TRBD2 (5 bases). This CDR3 is built from 11 residues. The V end lost 8 bases, the J end lost 6 bases, and 9 bases lay between the germline ends. The chain's CDR3 is CASGRPDTQYF. The CDR3 DNA reads TGTGCCAGCGGGAGACCCGATACGCAGTATTTT.

This clonotype was seen ten or more times. The V gene is TRBV20-1, the J gene TRBJ1-5; D perhaps matches TRBD1 (6 bases). V was cut by 6 bases and J by 3 bases, with 18 bases left in between. The V gene's germline CDR1 is DFQATT and CDR2 SNEGSKA (reference sequence). This CDR3 is built from 15 residues. The CDR3 nucleotides are TGCAGTGCCATAGGAGGGGGAATGGTCAATCAGCCCCAGCATTTT. It is translated as CSAIGGGMVNQPQHF.

This clonotype was detected only a few times. The V and J genes are TRBV19 and TRBJ2-3; 7 positions match TRBD2. V was clipped by 6 bases and J by 2 bases; unmatched bases: 8. The CDR3 totals 15 residues. The V gene's germline CDR1 is LNHDA and CDR2 SQIVND (reference sequence). CDR3 nucleotide sequence: TGTGCCAGTAGAGAGAGAGCGGGGTCCACAGATACGCAGTATTTT. As protein: CASRERAGSTDTQYF.

The chain joins TRBV6-5 to TRBJ1-1; D might be TRBD1 (5 bases). Per germline, CDR1 MNHEY and CDR2 SVGAGI. The CDR3 totals 15 residues. Between the trimmed V and J ends, which lost 3 bases and 2 bases, there was a span of 13 bases. CDR3 in amino acids: CASSYTGGGNTEAFF. CDR3 DNA: TGTGCCAGCAGTTATACCGGGGGGGGAAACACTGAAGCTTTCTTT.

This clonotype was seen more than once but under ten times. The chain recombines TRBV7-3 with TRBJ2-7; D perhaps matches TRBD2 (6 bases). Trimming took off 0 bases at V and 9 bases at J, with 15 bases between the two ends. Germline values: CDR1 SGHTA, CDR2 FQGTGA. There are 14 residues in the CDR3. CDR3 DNA sequence: TGTGCCAGCAGCTTAACAGGACGCGGCGGGGTGCAGTACTTC. Its translation: CASSLTGRGGVQYF. Based on the CDR3 plus reference TRBV7-3 and TRBJ2-7, the full variable domain is GAGVSQTPSNKVTEKGKYVELRCDPISGHTALYWYRQSLGQGPEFLIYFQGTGAADDSGLPNDRFFAVRPEGSVSTLKIQRTERGDSAVYLCASSLTGRGGVQYFGPGTRLTVT.

This clonotype was detected ten times or more. The chain links TRBV28 to TRBJ2-2; D is ambiguous. This CDR3 comprises 10 residues. Trimming stripped 10 bases from V and 7 bases from J, with 7 bases between. The V gene's germline CDR1 is MDHEN and CDR2 SYDVKM. CDR3 coding DNA: TGTGCCACTGGCGTCGGGGAGCTGTTTTTT. Amino acid sequence: CATGVGELFF.

This clonotype was counted ten times or more. This chain joins TRBV7-8 and TRBJ1-2; a possible D gene is TRBD1 (5 bases). Deletions cut 5 bases from V and 4 bases from J, with 20 bases between. The CDR3 spans 16 residues. The germline CDR1 and CDR2 sequences are SGHVS and FQNEAQ. The CDR3: CASSPAGALEGYGYTF. Here the CDR3 DNA reads TGTGCCAGCAGCCCCGCCGGGGCCCTCGAGGGCTATGGCTACACCTTC.

On this clonotype itself: A much larger clone lies one base from this, so it may be a read error. V gene TRBV7-2 combines with J gene TRBJ2-3; 8 bases align to TRBD2. CDR1 is SGHTA and CDR2 is FQGNSA in the germline V gene. CDR3 size: 14 residues. V dropped 6 bases and J dropped 4; count of bases not matched to a gene: 6. The CDR3 here is CASRSGLVADTQYF. CDR3 nucleotides: TGTGCCAGCAGGTCGGGACTAGTGGCAGATACGCAGTATTTT.

This clonotype was observed many times. The chain uses TRBV12-3 or TRBV12-4 and TRBJ2-5, with 13 bases matching TRBD2. The CDR3 runs to 15 residues. The junction had 7 bases not matched to a gene; V was cut back by 5 bases and J by 7 bases. CDR3 coding DNA: TGTGCCAGCAGTCTGGGGACTAGCGGGGTGAGGACCCAGTACTTC. It translates to CASSLGTSGVRTQYF.

Only a few counts were recorded for this clonotype. This chain connects TRBV7-3 to TRBJ2-3; D may correspond to TRBD1 or TRBD2 (5 bases each). CDR3 length: 15 amino acids. Germline lookup yields CDR1 SGHTA and CDR2 FQGTGA. Trimming took off 5 bases at V and 0 bases at J, with 12 bases between the two ends. DNA of the CDR3: TGTGCCAGCAGCCGGGACCGAACTAGCACAGATACGCAGTATTTT. This codes for CASSRDRTSTDTQYF.

This clonotype was counted many times. V usage is TRBV7-6 and J usage is TRBJ2-1; a weak D match, TRBD1 (6 bases). The CDR3 is 17 residues long. From germline, CDR1 is SGHVS and CDR2 FNYEAQ. V lost 4 bases, J lost 2 bases, and 18 bases lay in between. The DNA of the CDR3 is TGTGCCAGCAGCTCCAATCGAGGGACACGGACCTACAATGAGCAGTTCTTC. It encodes CASSSNRGTRTYNEQFF.

This clonotype occurred a few times. V gene TRBV5-6 combines with J gene TRBJ2-3; possible D gene TRBD1, 6 bases. Trimming left V 2 bases short and J 2 bases short, with 15 bases between. Germline lookup yields CDR1 SGHDT and CDR2 YYEEEE. CDR3 size: 16 residues. The CDR3 DNA reads TGTGCCAGCAGCTTAGGCGACAGGTGGGACACAGATACGCAGTATTTT. It is translated as CASSLGDRWDTDTQYF.

In this sample, this clonotype turned up many times. The CDR3 is CASSRGSLNTEAFF. CDR3 nucleotide sequence: TGTGCCAGCAGTAGGGGCAGTTTGAACACTGAAGCTTTCTTT. The chain joins TRBV2 to TRBJ1-1; tentatively, D is TRBD1 (5 bases). This CDR3 is 14 amino acids long. CDR1 and CDR2 from the germline V gene are SNHLY and FYNNEI. The V and J ends lost 5 bases and 0 bases respectively, with 10 bases between them.

This clonotype has just a few counts. The chain's CDR3 is CASSLEGVSNEKLFF. CDR3 nucleotide sequence: TGTGCCAGCAGCTTAGAGGGGGTGTCTAATGAAAAACTGTTTTTT. The genes are TRBV7-9 and TRBJ1-4; D might be TRBD1 (6 bases). The CDR3 runs to 15 residues. Per germline, CDR1 SEHNR and CDR2 FQNEAQ (reference sequence). The V gene lost 1 base and the J gene lost 3 bases, with 9 bases spanning the gap.

The J gene is TRBJ2-1, the V gene TRBV12-3 or TRBV12-4; 8 positions agree with TRBD2. The V segment lost 8 bases and the J segment 9 bases; nucleotides outside the gene matches: 12. CDR3 length: 14 residues. CDR3 DNA sequence: TGTGCCAGCGGCCCAGGATCGGGGGGGGGTGAGCAGTTCTTC. Translating gives CASGPGSGGGEQFF.

There are many counts of this clonotype. The rearrangement joins TRBV12-3 or TRBV12-4 to TRBJ2-7; 7 positions match TRBD1. The CDR3 has 14 amino acids. The V and J ends lost 6 bases and 2 bases, in that order; junction bases with no gene match: 7. The CDR3 loop reads CASSPSDRAYEQYF. Written as DNA, the CDR3 is TGTGCCAGCAGCCCCTCCGACAGGGCCTACGAGCAGTACTTC.

This clonotype came up a few times. CDR3 nucleotide sequence: TGCGCCAGCAGCCAAGATCAACCAGCGGGGCTCACAGATACGCAGTATTTT. Encoded protein: CASSQDQPAGLTDTQYF. V gene TRBV4-3 combines with J gene TRBJ2-3; 7 nucleotides align to TRBD2. The germline gives CDR1 LGHNA, CDR2 YSLEER. The CDR3 has 17 amino acids. V was clipped by 0 bases and J by 2 bases; unmatched bases: 8.

This clonotype was seen a few times. This rearrangement joins TRBV6-1 to TRBJ1-5; tentative D call: TRBD1 (5 bases). Germline assignment: CDR1 MNHNS and CDR2 SASEGT. Trimming left V 2 bases short and J 2 bases short, with 10 bases between. This CDR3 is built from 15 residues. The CDR3 protein is CASSETMGGNQPQHF. CDR3 coding DNA: TGTGCCAGCAGTGAAACCATGGGGGGCAATCAGCCCCAGCATTTT.

The chain recombines TRBV6-5 with TRBJ2-5; no reliable D call. The CDR3 runs 13 residues. With 2 bases removed from V and 0 bases from J, the gap between germline ends came to 4 bases. In germline, CDR1 is MNHEY, CDR2 SVGAGI. The CDR3 DNA follows: TGTGCCAGCAGTTACCAGTACCAAGAGACCCAGTACTTC. It specifies CASSYQYQETQYF.